The 11 T cell receptor beta chains presented below share a single source sample, sequenced in a study of blood T cells in healthy people across ages. A second PCR of roughly 7 to 11 cycles used a sample-barcoded 5' primer and a J-beta primer mix. TCRdb ran MiXCR on the 5' RACE reads and lists one entry per CDR3 protein. There are hundreds of thousands of distinct CDR3 sequences in the sample; 32% occur only once, and approximately 15% lies in the top ten. The sequenced sample was blood. Source of these receptors: an elderly woman in good health.

At least ten counts were recorded for this clonotype. The chain recombines TRBV4-1 with TRBJ2-7, with 10 nucleotides matching TRBD1. The CDR3 sequence is 14 residues long. Germline values: CDR1 MGHRA, CDR2 YSYEKL. Trimming at V came to 1 base and at J to 3 bases, leaving 0 bases not matched to a gene. The CDR3 reads CASSQGDRGYEQYF. The CDR3 nucleotides read TGCGCCAGCAGCCAAGGGGACAGGGGCTACGAGCAGTACTTC.

The CDR3 here is CAWSEQGNYQPQHF. The CDR3 DNA is TGTGCCTGGAGTGAACAGGGGAATTATCAGCCCCAGCATTTT. The chain links TRBV30 to TRBJ1-5; 7 bases fit TRBD1. The CDR3 is made up of 14 amino acids. Germline V gives CDR1 GTSNPN, CDR2 SVGIG (reference sequence). J lost 5 bases, V lost 1 base, and 5 bases had no gene match.

In its sample, this clonotype was seen a few times. CDR3: CASSQAYSPPEAFF. CDR3 bases: TGTGCCAGCTCTCAAGCATACTCCCCGCCTGAAGCTTTCTTT. This chain links TRBV18 with TRBJ1-1; no reliable D call. The CDR3 consists of 14 residues. Trimming removed 6 bases from V and 6 bases from J, with 17 bases in between. Germline V CDR1 and CDR2: KGHSH, LQKENI.

As concerns this clonotype: This may come from a read error, since a much larger clone is one base off. The chain recombines TRBV20-1 with TRBJ2-5; the D call may be TRBD1 or TRBD2 (5 bases each). The better agreement between TRBJ2-7 and the DNA end casts doubt on the J call. CDR1 and CDR2 (germline): DFQATT, SNEGSKA (reference sequence). The CDR3 loop spans 11 amino acids. The CDR3 DNA is TGCAGTGCTGGGGACGCCGACGAGCAGTACTTC. This translates into CSAGDADEQYF.

About this clonotype itself: A much bigger clone sits one base away, suggesting this may be a read error. The chain has TRBV28 and TRBJ2-7; a possible D gene is TRBD2 (7 bases). The CDR3 has 15 residues. Germline V lookup: CDR1 MDHEN, CDR2 SYDVKM. V lost 7 bases to trimming and J lost 6 bases, with 22 bases between them. CDR3 loop: CASNGPGGPTCEQYF. In DNA, the CDR3 is TGTGCCAGCAATGGCCCGGGGGGCCCTACCTGCGAGCAGTACTTC.

Turning to this clonotype: This may be a read error: a much more frequent sequence differs by one nucleotide. The chain joins TRBV20-1 to TRBJ1-6; D might be TRBD1 (5 bases). Germline V CDR1 and CDR2: DFQATT, SNEGSKA (reference sequence). The CDR3 is 14 amino acids. CDR3 amino acids: CSATKGEYNLPLHF. For the CDR3, the DNA is TGCAGTGCAACCAAAGGGGAATATAATTTACCCCTCCACTTT.

V is TRBV7-2 and J is TRBJ2-1; 8 positions agree with TRBD2. This CDR3 has 15 residues. The V segment lost 7 bases and the J segment 3 bases; nucleotides outside the gene matches: 8. From germline, CDR1 is SGHTA and CDR2 FQGNSA. CDR3 loop: CASTRGSGGYNEQFF. DNA for the CDR3: TGTGCCAGCACCCGAGGGAGCGGGGGCTACAATGAGCAGTTCTTC.

This clonotype was seen only once. Here the CDR3 reads CSARTSLNNNEQFF. The CDR3 DNA follows: TGCAGTGCTAGGACTAGTCTCAACAACAATGAGCAGTTCTTC. V usage is TRBV20-1 and J usage is TRBJ2-1, with a weak D call TRBD2 (6 bases). The CDR3 spans 14 residues. Germline CDR1 reads DFQATT; CDR2 reads SNEGSKA (reference sequence). With 3 bases removed from V and 5 bases from J, the gap between germline ends came to 14 bases.

Only a few counts were recorded for this clonotype. A much bigger clone sits one base away, suggesting this may be a read error. V is TRBV10-3 and J is TRBJ2-7; the D gene is possibly TRBD2 (7 bases). From germline, CDR1 is ENHRY and CDR2 SYGVKD. V dropped 4 bases and J dropped 7 bases, with 20 bases sitting between them. This CDR3 spans 15 amino acids. CDR3 nucleotides: TGTGCCATCAGTGGGGAGGGGGGCGGATACAATGAGCAGTACTTC. Translated, it gives CAISGEGGGYNEQYF.

This chain links TRBV7-9 with TRBJ1-1; D is ambiguous. Germline values: CDR1 SEHNR, CDR2 FQNEAQ (reference sequence). The CDR3 covers 15 residues. The V end lost 2 bases, the J end lost 0 bases, and 10 bases lay between the germline ends. The chain's CDR3 is CASSLRAGLNTEAFF. The CDR3 nucleotides read TGTGCCAGCAGCTTAAGAGCAGGTCTGAACACTGAAGCTTTCTTT.

The rearrangement joins TRBV27 to TRBJ2-3; D is unclear. Germline loops: CDR1 MNHEY, CDR2 SMNVEV (reference sequence). The CDR3 is 12 residues long. With 3 bases removed from V and 7 bases from J, the gap between germline ends came to 8 bases. Written as DNA, the CDR3 is TGTGCCAGCAGTTTTGTGGCCCATACGCAGTATTTT. Its protein is CASSFVAHTQYF.